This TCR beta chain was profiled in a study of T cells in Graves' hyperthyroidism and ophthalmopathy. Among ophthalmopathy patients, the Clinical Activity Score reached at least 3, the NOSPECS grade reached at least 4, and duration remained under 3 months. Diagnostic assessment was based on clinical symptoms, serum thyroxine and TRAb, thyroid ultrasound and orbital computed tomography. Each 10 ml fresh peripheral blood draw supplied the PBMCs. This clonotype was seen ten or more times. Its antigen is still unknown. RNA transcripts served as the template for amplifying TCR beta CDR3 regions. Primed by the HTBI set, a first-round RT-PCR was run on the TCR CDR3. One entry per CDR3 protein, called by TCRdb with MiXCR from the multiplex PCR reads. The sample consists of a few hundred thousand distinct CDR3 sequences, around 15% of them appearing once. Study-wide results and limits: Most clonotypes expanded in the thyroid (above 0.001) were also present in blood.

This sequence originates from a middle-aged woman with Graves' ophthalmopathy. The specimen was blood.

The CDR3 reads CASSSLVSGAYEQYF. As DNA, the CDR3 is TGTGCCAGCAGCTCCCTTGTTAGCGGGGCCTACGAGCAGTACTTC. The chain is built from TRBV11-2 and TRBJ2-7; the match to TRBD2 covers 8 bases. Germline lookup yields CDR1 SGHAT and CDR2 FQNNGV. The CDR3 has 15 amino acids. With V trimmed by 4 bases and J by 2 bases, 7 bases remained unmatched.